The T cell receptor beta chain under discussion was sequenced for a study of OX40 agonist ivuxolimab in advanced cancers. Study as a whole: Given to patients was ivuxolimab, an agonistic anti-OX40 (CD134) antibody.

V was clipped by 2 bases and J by 6 bases; unmatched bases: 4. This CDR3 spans 15 amino acids. CDR1 and CDR2 (germline): KGHSH, LQKENI. Repertoires were generated with immunoSEQ multiplex PCR, while TCRdb's copy carries only in-frame clones and drops some. The table has about 96,000 clones, approximately 80% seen once. The rearrangement uses TRBV18 and TRBJ2-2, with TRBD1 matching 9 bases. This sample comprised CD4+ or CD8+ T cells sorted from blood, obtained in a trial of the OX40 agonist ivuxolimab. The receptor was derived from an adult with an advanced solid tumor such as melanoma, head and neck, liver or kidney cancer. Here the CDR3 DNA reads TGTGCCAGCTCACCAGGGACAGGGATACCCGGGGAGCTGTTTTTT. Its translation: CASSPGTGIPGELFF.